This is a list of T cell receptor beta chains from one sample in a study of blood T cell repertoires in COVID-19. Profiling relied on immunoSEQ multiplex PCR, and the TCRdb table lists in-frame clones only, not all of them. The sample comprises approximately 130,000 clones, about 88% of which are singletons, and approximately 1.5% rests with the top ten. Sequenced sample: peripheral blood. These receptors were obtained from a human donor in a cohort sampled during active COVID-19. Both conserved end residues are trimmed from each CDR3. Expanded clones are given a class, and other clones once, few, many or no size at all.

clone size,V gene,J gene,CDR3 protein
-,TRBV14,TRBJ2-5,ASSLSGTSGDAWETQY
once,TRBV18,TRBJ2-7,ASSLSSGTGGGEQY
-,TRBV19,TRBJ2-6,ATRAFGGSGANVLT
-,TRBV5-6,TRBJ2-3,ASSLGPGGTDTQY
-,TRBV5-4,TRBJ1-2,ASSTDRGRGYT
few,TRBV16,TRBJ1-2,ASSPQGYGYT
once,TRBV11-2,TRBJ2-1,ASSLIDRANEQF
-,TRBV5-5,TRBJ1-5,ASSPTGDSNQPQH
-,TRBV19,TRBJ1-2,ASSITGTGVNYT
-,TRBV13,TRBJ1-4,ASSLGQSNEKLF
-,TRBV9,TRBJ2-1,ASSTPTSGNPFLNSYNEQF
-,TRBV7-2,TRBJ2-7,ASSLVLAGPRREQY
-,TRBV9,TRBJ2-6,ASSVGAGPRISGANVLT
-,TRBV7-9,TRBJ2-5,ASSSGTEYQETQY
-,TRBV15,TRBJ2-7,ATSRDMASGVFFEYEQY
-,TRBV10-3,TRBJ2-1,AISPPSGGSYNEQF
few,TRBV2,TRBJ2-3,AGKATGMITDTQY
-,TRBV9,TRBJ2-7,ASSATASGLASYEQY
-,TRBV5-4,TRBJ2-3,ASSSSQGGLGDTQY
once,TRBV16,TRBJ1-2,ASSYTPGVGGYT
-,TRBV6-5,TRBJ1-1,ASSRQGVEAF
-,TRBV10-2,TRBJ2-1,ASQRGGQGSGEQF
-,TRBV7-8,TRBJ2-5,AGGAQETQY
-,TRBV6-5,TRBJ2-3,ATLLAGSDTQY
-,TRBV24-1,TRBJ2-1,ATSDLTSGRQF
-,TRBV25-1,TRBJ2-7,ASGGDGAHEQY
-,TRBV10-3,TRBJ2-1,AISESGTGTYNEQF
-,TRBV6-5,TRBJ2-7,ASSYRQGPYEQY
-,TRBV9,TRBJ1-1,ASSVFTENTEAF
-,TRBV5-4,TRBJ1-2,ASSLGGEGASGYT